These T cell receptor beta chains were read from a single sample in a study of blood T cell repertoires in COVID-19. The method was immunoSEQ multiplex PCR; TCRdb's version includes in-frame clones alone and lacks a portion of them. Among approximately 91,000 clones listed, roughly 79% were seen once. The sample was peripheral blood. The receptors stem from a woman aged 80 or over with acute or convalescent COVID-19. Each CDR3 is given with its conserved first and last residue. Each record gives: V gene, J gene, CDR3 protein.

TRBV18	TRBJ2-5	CASSPRSQTLQETQYF
TRBV7-6	TRBJ2-7	CASSLGASGGAYEQYF
TRBV5-6	TRBJ2-1	CASSLPGPSGYNEQFF
TRBV11-3	TRBJ2-1	CASSSGLAGGGEQFF
TRBV28	TRBJ1-1	CASRTAFGTEAFF
TRBV28	TRBJ2-7	CASSPGTSGSYEQYF
TRBV27	TRBJ1-1	CASSWRGTEAFF
TRBV4-2	TRBJ2-7	CASSQGQGGGREQYF
TRBV6-5	TRBJ1-1	CASRKGRARNTEAFF
TRBV21-1	TRBJ1-5	CASNRKGARNQPQHF
TRBV11-2	TRBJ2-2	CASSSLVRGELFF
TRBV6-2/TRBV6-3	TRBJ1-1	CASSYSTFRGTEAFF
TRBV28	TRBJ1-2	CASSFLVGGYGYTF
TRBV5-1	TRBJ2-7	CASSLEWASGRSGEQYF
TRBV12-5	TRBJ1-2	CASGLDGVYGYTF
TRBV19	TRBJ2-1	CASSIPAVTYNEQFF
TRBV19	TRBJ1-4	CASSIGQGGEKLFF
TRBV6-2/TRBV6-3	TRBJ1-2	CASSLPGTGRLYGYTF
TRBV30	TRBJ2-1	CAWSGGIEQFF
TRBV6-5	TRBJ1-1	CASREVLNTEAFF
TRBV7-6	TRBJ2-1	CASSDPPTWLAGNNIYNEQFF
TRBV28	TRBJ1-4	CASSLGLSNEKLFF
TRBV6-5	TRBJ2-7	CASRPTGTDSYEQYF
TRBV5-1	TRBJ2-2	CASSRSTGELFF
TRBV5-8	TRBJ2-1	CASSFGSGALYNEQFF
TRBV18	TRBJ2-1	CASSPRTGRNEQFF
TRBV9	TRBJ1-1	CASSVVGGNTEAFF
TRBV6-2/TRBV6-3	TRBJ2-7	CASSYPEGLAGGGEQYF
TRBV11-2	TRBJ2-5	CASSTTTGARETQYF
TRBV28	TRBJ1-6	CASSTRQTIALHF
TRBV24-1	TRBJ2-2	CATSDLQGPNTGELFF
TRBV3-1/TRBV3-2	TRBJ2-7	CASSIAGAREQYF
TRBV18	TRBJ2-1	CASSPGSRLRGEQFF
TRBV19	TRBJ2-3	CASSPRTGGTDTQYF
TRBV5-1	TRBJ2-1	CASSLTSGRLTYNEQFF
TRBV13	TRBJ1-2	CASSLKPNYGYTF
TRBV5-1	TRBJ2-7	CASSLDRVYEQYF
TRBV9	TRBJ2-2	CASSPRAPGYGTGELFF